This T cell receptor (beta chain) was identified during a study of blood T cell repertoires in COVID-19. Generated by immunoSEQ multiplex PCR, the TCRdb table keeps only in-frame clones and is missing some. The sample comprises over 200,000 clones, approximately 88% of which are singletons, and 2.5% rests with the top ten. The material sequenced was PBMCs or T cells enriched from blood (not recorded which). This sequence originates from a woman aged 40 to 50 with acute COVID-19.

The CDR3 DNA reads as TGTGCCAACGGACAGGGGGCCTATCAGCCCCAGCATTTT. Amino acids: CANGQGAYQPQHF. The chain uses TRBV10-3 and TRBJ1-5; 11 positions agree with TRBD1. With V trimmed by 10 bases and J by 5 bases, 4 bases remained unmatched. The CDR3 length is 13 residues. Germline lookup yields CDR1 ENHRY and CDR2 SYGVKD.